This T cell receptor beta chain was retrieved from a study of CD8+CD57+ T cells in acquired aplastic anemia. The patients chosen for sequencing had shown expansion of CD8+CD57+ cells (detected by flow cytometry). According to the study, genomic DNA was the template for TCR beta VDJ and CDR3 profiling. TCRdb processed the reads anew with MiXCR; each CDR3 protein has one entry. The table records approximately 260,000 distinct CDR3 sequences, around 82% of them present only once. As to this clonotype: At one end the junction does not follow the germline gene, possibly because of a read error.

The sequencing input was sorted CD4+, CD8+, or CD8+CD57+ T cells (not recorded which) from PBMCs. The clonotype originates from a human donor with aplastic anemia.

CDR3 in DNA: TGTGCCAGCAGCTTAGCGGGTAGTTCCGGTGCCAACTTCTTT. It is translated as CASSLAGSSGANFF. V is TRBV7-9 and J is TRBJ2-3, with D unresolved. The CDR3 runs to 14 residues. Germline V lookup: CDR1 SEHNR, CDR2 FQNEAQ (reference sequence).